This T cell receptor beta chain was recovered during a study of blood T cell repertoires in COVID-19. The CDR3 covers 16 residues. Germline V gene data show CDR1 as SNHLY and CDR2 as FYNNEI. Trimming cost V 0 bases and J 4 bases, with 13 bases left between them. Profiling relied on immunoSEQ multiplex PCR, and the TCRdb table lists in-frame clones only, not all of them. This sample has approximately 440,000 clones; about 85% occur once, and the top ten carry 0.65% to 0.9%. Participant-given clinical history determined each cohort assignment. J is TRBJ2-1 and V is TRBV2, with D uncertain. The material sequenced was PBMCs or T cells enriched from blood (not recorded which). The sequence came from a woman aged 18-35 years who had recovered from COVID-19. The CDR3 DNA sequence: TGTGCCAGCAGTGAAGCGCTTCAACCCAGATACAATGAGCAGTTCTTC. The encoded protein is CASSEALQPRYNEQFF. Looking up the rest from reference TRBV2 and TRBJ2-1 gives the full variable domain: EPEVTQTPSHQVTQMGQEVILRCVPISNHLYFYWYRQILGQKVEFLVSFYNNEISEKSEIFDDQFSVERPDGSNFTLKIRSTKLEDSAMYFCASSEALQPRYNEQFFGPGTRLTVL.